These 14 T cell receptor beta chains share one sample of origin, sequenced in a study of shared clonotypes between healthy human individuals. The protocol was immunoSEQ multiplex PCR, while the TCRdb copy is restricted to in-frame clones and leaves out a portion. The table has about 1.5 million clones, 95% to 99% seen once. Sequenced input: naive CD4+ T cells sorted from blood. Subset meaning: CD45RA+ positively selected. These receptor sequences come from a man aged 30 to 45 in good health.

This chain connects TRBV5-6 to TRBJ2-7, with TRBD1 identical over 11 bases. Germline V gives CDR1 SGHDT, CDR2 YYEEEE. This CDR3 is built from 14 residues. The junction had 3 bases not matched to a gene; V was cut back by 4 bases and J by 3 bases. Here the CDR3 reads CASSVGTGGYEQYF. CDR3 sequence (DNA): TGTGCCAGCAGCGTCGGGACAGGGGGCTACGAGCAGTACTTC.

This chain connects TRBV7-9 to TRBJ2-7; D might be TRBD1 (6 bases). The CDR3 spans 13 residues. Germline V lookup: CDR1 SEHNR, CDR2 FQNEAQ (reference sequence). V lost 8 bases, J lost 3 bases, and 14 bases lay in between. CDR3 residues: CASGTQGVYEQYF. The CDR3 DNA is TGTGCCAGCGGCACACAGGGAGTCTACGAGCAGTACTTC.

The rearrangement links TRBV18 to TRBJ2-1, with 9 bases matching TRBD2. The trim removed 6 bases at V and 6 bases at J, leaving 12 bases unmatched. Germline CDR1 reads KGHSH; CDR2 reads LQKENI. This CDR3 spans 16 amino acids. CDR3 nucleotides: TGTGCCAGCTCCCCCCTCAGAGCGGGAGGACTCAATGAGCAGTTCTTC. It specifies CASSPLRAGGLNEQFF.

V is TRBV19 and J is TRBJ1-2, with a possible D match to TRBD1 (5 bases). The CDR3 loop spans 15 amino acids. V was pared by 0 bases and J by 6 bases, with 14 bases between. The germline CDR1 and CDR2 sequences are LNHDA and SQIVND (reference sequence). CDR3 sequence reads: CASSIDHWTQDGYTF. In DNA form, the CDR3 reads TGTGCCAGTAGTATAGATCATTGGACACAGGATGGCTACACCTTC.

The rearrangement joins TRBV9 to TRBJ2-2; 7 nucleotides align to TRBD2. Germline values: CDR1 SGDLS, CDR2 YYNGEE. Losses at the gene ends were 1 base for V and 2 bases for J; bases not matched to a gene: 5. The CDR3 runs to 16 residues. The CDR3 DNA reads TGTGCCAGCAGCGTACAAGCGGGATATAACACCGGGGAGCTGTTTTTT. Protein: CASSVQAGYNTGELFF.

A note on this clone: Other DNA sequences from this sample encode an identical CDR3 as well. The chain has TRBV2 and TRBJ1-5; 8 bases align to TRBD1. J was trimmed by 5 bases and V by 6 bases; bases with no gene match: 3. CDR3 size: 13 residues. Germline CDR1 SNHLY, CDR2 FYNNEI. CDR3 sequence reads: CASSGQGDQPQHF. CDR3 DNA sequence: TGTGCCAGCAGCGGACAGGGTGATCAGCCCCAGCATTTT.

This chain connects TRBV4-1 to TRBJ2-6; TRBD1 matches 11 bases. J gave up 1 base and V 4 bases, and 6 bases lay outside the gene matches. CDR1 is MGHRA, CDR2 YSYEKL, per germline. The CDR3 has 18 amino acids. CDR3 sequence: CASSPGQGAFSGANVLTF. The DNA for the CDR3 is TGCGCCAGCAGCCCCGGACAGGGGGCGTTTTCTGGGGCCAACGTCCTGACTTTC.

V gene TRBV20-1 combines with J gene TRBJ1-1; TRBD1 matches 10 bases. From germline, CDR1 is DFQATT and CDR2 SNEGSKA (reference sequence). This CDR3 comprises 11 residues. With V trimmed by 7 bases and J by 8 bases, 4 bases remained unmatched. This CDR3 reads CSGDRGAEAFF. CDR3 nucleotides: TGCAGTGGGGACAGGGGCGCCGAAGCTTTCTTT.

The chain combines TRBV4-3 with TRBJ2-1; D not resolved. Per germline, CDR1 LGHNA and CDR2 YSLEER. This CDR3 is 13 amino acids long. The ends were cut back, 0 bases at V and 9 bases at J, with 9 bases in the middle. CDR3 loop: CASSQDLYSEQFF. The CDR3 coding sequence is TGCGCCAGCAGCCAAGATTTGTATTCTGAGCAGTTCTTC.

This rearrangement joins TRBV5-4 to TRBJ2-7; 13 bases map to TRBD2. V was clipped by 4 bases and J by 1 base; unmatched bases: 2. The CDR3 spans 15 residues. Germline V gene sequence: CDR1 SGHNT, CDR2 YYREEE (reference sequence). CDR3 coding DNA: TGTGCCAGCAGCCAGACTAGCGGGAGGTCCTACGAGCAGTACTTC. It translates to CASSQTSGRSYEQYF.

This chain joins TRBV27 and TRBJ2-4; 9 bases map to TRBD1. V was clipped by 11 bases and J by 1 base; unmatched bases: 15. The germline V gene encodes CDR1 MNHEY and CDR2 SMNVEV (reference sequence). The CDR3 sequence is 17 residues long. This chain's CDR3 is CARSRDRDFPAKNIQYF. CDR3 bases: TGTGCCCGTTCCCGGGACAGGGATTTTCCGGCCAAAAACATTCAGTACTTC.

V and J are TRBV5-6 and TRBJ2-7, with D maybe TRBD1 (6 bases). Trimming removed 2 bases from V and 0 bases from J, with 9 bases in between. Germline CDR1 reads SGHDT; CDR2 reads YYEEEE. The length of the CDR3 is 14 residues. The CDR3 region is CASSFRGGSYEQYF. The CDR3 nucleotides read TGTGCCAGCAGCTTCCGAGGGGGCTCCTACGAGCAGTACTTC.

This chain uses TRBV7-8 with TRBJ2-2, with unresolved D. CDR1 is SGHVS and CDR2 is FQNEAQ in the germline V gene. Trimming stripped 2 bases from V and 4 bases from J, with 11 bases between. The CDR3 runs to 15 residues. CDR3 region: CASSLFAEITGELFF. The DNA of the CDR3 is TGTGCCAGCAGCTTATTCGCTGAGATCACCGGGGAGCTGTTTTTT.

The chain recombines TRBV7-2 with TRBJ1-4, with D perhaps matching TRBD1 (5 bases). The CDR3 has 16 residues. The germline V gene encodes CDR1 SGHTA and CDR2 FQGNSA. Trimming removed 5 bases from V and 10 bases from J, with 23 bases in between. The CDR3 loop is CASSPPGRGGGGKLFF. The CDR3 coding sequence is TGTGCCAGCAGCCCCCCTGGTAGGGGCGGAGGTGGAAAACTGTTTTTT.